The entry that follows covers one TCR beta chain sequence. Patients at the Seattle site were enrolled during active infection and followed longitudinally. In the original workflow: Using reference gene primer amplification, nucleated cell counts were estimated. TCRdb's table, derived via immunoSEQ multiplex PCR, lists solely in-frame clones and lacks some. V and J calls and clone size are those listed in that table; D and trimming were worked out from the DNA. This table holds fewer than 450,000 clones, around 87% found once. This entry is derived from a study of blood T cell repertoires in COVID-19. Overall study: In each case, the material was cDNA or gDNA derived from T cells, B-cell-depleted T cells, or PBMCs.

The CDR3 loop spans 12 amino acids. Trimming left V 6 bases short and J 8 bases short, with 14 bases between. Looked up from germline, CDR1 is DFQATT and CDR2 is SNEGSKA (reference sequence). This clonotype was sampled from a woman aged 50 to 65 with COVID-19, enrolled during active disease. The V gene is TRBV20-1, the J gene TRBJ2-1; D gene ambiguous. The specimen was peripheral blood. CDR3 bases: TGCAGTGCGAGTCACGTCGGGTATGAGCAGTTCTTC. Protein product: CSASHVGYEQFF.